Listed below are T cell receptor beta chains from one sample, sequenced in a study of T cells in Graves' hyperthyroidism and ophthalmopathy. Via MiXCR, TCRdb re-called the multiplex PCR reads, giving one row per CDR3 protein. The data show 540,000 or so distinct CDR3 sequences, about 45% seen once. Sequenced material: peripheral blood or thyroid tissue (not recorded which). These receptors were collected from an adult woman with Graves' disease, either hyperthyroidism or ophthalmopathy (not recorded which). The conserved cysteine and the conserved F or W are not part of the CDR3 here.

TRBJ2-7 | TRBV10-3 | AISDPRGAGVSYEQY
TRBJ1-6 | TRBV20-1 | SASIGSGSPLH
TRBJ2-2 | TRBV9 | ASSAENSPGELF
TRBJ1-5 | TRBV5-1 | ASSPEAGTNQPQH
TRBJ2-1 | TRBV9 | ASSVGGSVNEQF
TRBJ1-4 | TRBV7-2 | ASSLRQGGGLF
TRBJ2-7 | TRBV28 | ASSLPTMAASYEQY
TRBJ2-7 | TRBV29-1 | SVLQGAEGEQY
TRBJ2-7 | TRBV10-3 | AIRAGTGNEQY
TRBJ2-1 | TRBV7-9 | ASSPIKARNEQF
TRBJ2-5 | TRBV7-8 | ASSLGGRQETQY
TRBJ2-7 | TRBV29-1 | SAAGDAGYEQY
TRBJ2-6 | TRBV19 | ASSSSGWANVLT
TRBJ2-7 | TRBV18 | ASSRGLAGSYEQY
TRBJ2-7 | TRBV10-3 | AIGTSGPYEQY
TRBJ1-2 | TRBV29-1 | SWSGGAYGYT
TRBJ2-5 | TRBV5-1 | ASSLGDSGLAVETQY
TRBJ1-1 | TRBV18 | ASALEQAGNTEAF
TRBJ2-2 | TRBV7-9 | ASSMAGGELF
TRBJ2-7 | TRBV3-1 | ASSGLGIRSYEQY
TRBJ2-2 | TRBV5-8 | ASSFYSVVAGDSGELF
TRBJ1-2 | TRBV27 | ASKRRGAGLTPYGYT
TRBJ1-6 | TRBV5-1 | ASSLATGDSPLH
TRBJ1-3 | TRBV10-3 | AISDGGLNSGNTIY
TRBJ1-4 | TRBV10-3 | AISDLGGTGEEKLF
TRBJ1-1 | TRBV19 | ASSSGQGWGEAF
TRBJ1-6 | TRBV7-9 | ASSLGGGYSPLH
TRBJ2-7 | TRBV10-3 | AISALRGREYEQY